Shown below are 3 T cell receptor beta chains from a single sample sequenced in a study of shared T cell receptors in the human thymus (dated by TCRdb to the early 2020s). Library creation used the immunoSEQ multiplex PCR assay. This is the immuneACCESS table as TCRdb keeps it, with only in-frame sequences that have V and J called. A part of the clones is gone; compared with another copy, unresolved V genes explain less than half, and the rest is unexplained. The sample has about 660,000 clones on record, 70% to 90% of them singletons. The ten biggest clones cover 0.008% to 0.011% of the sample. This sample also belongs to another study, concerning human thymus T cells.

Sequences were obtained from thymocytes. Source of these receptors: a boy under three years old with a congenital heart defect. Donor details come from another sample of the same person, matched by shared clones.

The rearrangement links TRBV2 to TRBJ2-1; 12 nucleotides line up with TRBD2. After removal of 6 bases from V and 0 bases from J, the junction contained 9 bases not matched to a gene. Looked up from germline, CDR1 is SNHLY and CDR2 is FYNNEI. This CDR3 has 18 residues. CDR3: CASRGGTSGLPSYNEQFF. In DNA form, the CDR3 reads TGTGCCAGCAGGGGGGGGACTAGCGGGTTACCCTCCTACAATGAGCAGTTCTTC.

The sample holds a few counts of this clone. The chain carries TRBV11-2 and TRBJ2-7; 8 bases fit TRBD2. From germline, CDR1 is SGHAT and CDR2 FQNNGV. The CDR3 runs to 16 residues. V lost 1 base, J lost 2 bases, and 7 bases stayed unmatched. The CDR3 is CASSLGGTRSPYEQYF. CDR3 nucleotide sequence: TGTGCCAGCAGCTTAGGCGGGACTAGATCTCCCTACGAGCAGTACTTC.

V usage is TRBV14 and J usage is TRBJ2-1; the D is unclear. The V end lost 1 base, the J end lost 9 bases, and 13 bases lay between the germline ends. This CDR3 comprises 14 residues. CDR1 and CDR2 (germline): SGHDN, FVKESK. The CDR3 is CASSQGLNAREQFF. CDR3 in DNA: TGTGCCAGCAGCCAAGGGCTCAATGCCCGTGAGCAGTTCTTC.